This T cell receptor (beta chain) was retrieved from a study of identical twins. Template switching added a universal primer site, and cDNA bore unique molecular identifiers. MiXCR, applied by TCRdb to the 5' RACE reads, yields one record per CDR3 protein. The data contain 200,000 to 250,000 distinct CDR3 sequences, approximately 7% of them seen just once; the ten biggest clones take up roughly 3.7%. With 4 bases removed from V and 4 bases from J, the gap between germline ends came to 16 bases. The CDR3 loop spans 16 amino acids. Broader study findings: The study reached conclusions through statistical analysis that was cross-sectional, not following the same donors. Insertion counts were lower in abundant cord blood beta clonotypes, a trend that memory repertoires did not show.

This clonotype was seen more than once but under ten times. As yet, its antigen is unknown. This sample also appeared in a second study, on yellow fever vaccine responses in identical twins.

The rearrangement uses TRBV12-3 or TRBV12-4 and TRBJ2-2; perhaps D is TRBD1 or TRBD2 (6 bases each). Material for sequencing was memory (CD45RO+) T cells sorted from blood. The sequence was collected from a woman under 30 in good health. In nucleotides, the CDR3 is TGTGCCAGCAGTTCCCTAGCGATAGGGGGCACCGGGGAGCTGTTTTTT. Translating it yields CASSSLAIGGTGELFF.